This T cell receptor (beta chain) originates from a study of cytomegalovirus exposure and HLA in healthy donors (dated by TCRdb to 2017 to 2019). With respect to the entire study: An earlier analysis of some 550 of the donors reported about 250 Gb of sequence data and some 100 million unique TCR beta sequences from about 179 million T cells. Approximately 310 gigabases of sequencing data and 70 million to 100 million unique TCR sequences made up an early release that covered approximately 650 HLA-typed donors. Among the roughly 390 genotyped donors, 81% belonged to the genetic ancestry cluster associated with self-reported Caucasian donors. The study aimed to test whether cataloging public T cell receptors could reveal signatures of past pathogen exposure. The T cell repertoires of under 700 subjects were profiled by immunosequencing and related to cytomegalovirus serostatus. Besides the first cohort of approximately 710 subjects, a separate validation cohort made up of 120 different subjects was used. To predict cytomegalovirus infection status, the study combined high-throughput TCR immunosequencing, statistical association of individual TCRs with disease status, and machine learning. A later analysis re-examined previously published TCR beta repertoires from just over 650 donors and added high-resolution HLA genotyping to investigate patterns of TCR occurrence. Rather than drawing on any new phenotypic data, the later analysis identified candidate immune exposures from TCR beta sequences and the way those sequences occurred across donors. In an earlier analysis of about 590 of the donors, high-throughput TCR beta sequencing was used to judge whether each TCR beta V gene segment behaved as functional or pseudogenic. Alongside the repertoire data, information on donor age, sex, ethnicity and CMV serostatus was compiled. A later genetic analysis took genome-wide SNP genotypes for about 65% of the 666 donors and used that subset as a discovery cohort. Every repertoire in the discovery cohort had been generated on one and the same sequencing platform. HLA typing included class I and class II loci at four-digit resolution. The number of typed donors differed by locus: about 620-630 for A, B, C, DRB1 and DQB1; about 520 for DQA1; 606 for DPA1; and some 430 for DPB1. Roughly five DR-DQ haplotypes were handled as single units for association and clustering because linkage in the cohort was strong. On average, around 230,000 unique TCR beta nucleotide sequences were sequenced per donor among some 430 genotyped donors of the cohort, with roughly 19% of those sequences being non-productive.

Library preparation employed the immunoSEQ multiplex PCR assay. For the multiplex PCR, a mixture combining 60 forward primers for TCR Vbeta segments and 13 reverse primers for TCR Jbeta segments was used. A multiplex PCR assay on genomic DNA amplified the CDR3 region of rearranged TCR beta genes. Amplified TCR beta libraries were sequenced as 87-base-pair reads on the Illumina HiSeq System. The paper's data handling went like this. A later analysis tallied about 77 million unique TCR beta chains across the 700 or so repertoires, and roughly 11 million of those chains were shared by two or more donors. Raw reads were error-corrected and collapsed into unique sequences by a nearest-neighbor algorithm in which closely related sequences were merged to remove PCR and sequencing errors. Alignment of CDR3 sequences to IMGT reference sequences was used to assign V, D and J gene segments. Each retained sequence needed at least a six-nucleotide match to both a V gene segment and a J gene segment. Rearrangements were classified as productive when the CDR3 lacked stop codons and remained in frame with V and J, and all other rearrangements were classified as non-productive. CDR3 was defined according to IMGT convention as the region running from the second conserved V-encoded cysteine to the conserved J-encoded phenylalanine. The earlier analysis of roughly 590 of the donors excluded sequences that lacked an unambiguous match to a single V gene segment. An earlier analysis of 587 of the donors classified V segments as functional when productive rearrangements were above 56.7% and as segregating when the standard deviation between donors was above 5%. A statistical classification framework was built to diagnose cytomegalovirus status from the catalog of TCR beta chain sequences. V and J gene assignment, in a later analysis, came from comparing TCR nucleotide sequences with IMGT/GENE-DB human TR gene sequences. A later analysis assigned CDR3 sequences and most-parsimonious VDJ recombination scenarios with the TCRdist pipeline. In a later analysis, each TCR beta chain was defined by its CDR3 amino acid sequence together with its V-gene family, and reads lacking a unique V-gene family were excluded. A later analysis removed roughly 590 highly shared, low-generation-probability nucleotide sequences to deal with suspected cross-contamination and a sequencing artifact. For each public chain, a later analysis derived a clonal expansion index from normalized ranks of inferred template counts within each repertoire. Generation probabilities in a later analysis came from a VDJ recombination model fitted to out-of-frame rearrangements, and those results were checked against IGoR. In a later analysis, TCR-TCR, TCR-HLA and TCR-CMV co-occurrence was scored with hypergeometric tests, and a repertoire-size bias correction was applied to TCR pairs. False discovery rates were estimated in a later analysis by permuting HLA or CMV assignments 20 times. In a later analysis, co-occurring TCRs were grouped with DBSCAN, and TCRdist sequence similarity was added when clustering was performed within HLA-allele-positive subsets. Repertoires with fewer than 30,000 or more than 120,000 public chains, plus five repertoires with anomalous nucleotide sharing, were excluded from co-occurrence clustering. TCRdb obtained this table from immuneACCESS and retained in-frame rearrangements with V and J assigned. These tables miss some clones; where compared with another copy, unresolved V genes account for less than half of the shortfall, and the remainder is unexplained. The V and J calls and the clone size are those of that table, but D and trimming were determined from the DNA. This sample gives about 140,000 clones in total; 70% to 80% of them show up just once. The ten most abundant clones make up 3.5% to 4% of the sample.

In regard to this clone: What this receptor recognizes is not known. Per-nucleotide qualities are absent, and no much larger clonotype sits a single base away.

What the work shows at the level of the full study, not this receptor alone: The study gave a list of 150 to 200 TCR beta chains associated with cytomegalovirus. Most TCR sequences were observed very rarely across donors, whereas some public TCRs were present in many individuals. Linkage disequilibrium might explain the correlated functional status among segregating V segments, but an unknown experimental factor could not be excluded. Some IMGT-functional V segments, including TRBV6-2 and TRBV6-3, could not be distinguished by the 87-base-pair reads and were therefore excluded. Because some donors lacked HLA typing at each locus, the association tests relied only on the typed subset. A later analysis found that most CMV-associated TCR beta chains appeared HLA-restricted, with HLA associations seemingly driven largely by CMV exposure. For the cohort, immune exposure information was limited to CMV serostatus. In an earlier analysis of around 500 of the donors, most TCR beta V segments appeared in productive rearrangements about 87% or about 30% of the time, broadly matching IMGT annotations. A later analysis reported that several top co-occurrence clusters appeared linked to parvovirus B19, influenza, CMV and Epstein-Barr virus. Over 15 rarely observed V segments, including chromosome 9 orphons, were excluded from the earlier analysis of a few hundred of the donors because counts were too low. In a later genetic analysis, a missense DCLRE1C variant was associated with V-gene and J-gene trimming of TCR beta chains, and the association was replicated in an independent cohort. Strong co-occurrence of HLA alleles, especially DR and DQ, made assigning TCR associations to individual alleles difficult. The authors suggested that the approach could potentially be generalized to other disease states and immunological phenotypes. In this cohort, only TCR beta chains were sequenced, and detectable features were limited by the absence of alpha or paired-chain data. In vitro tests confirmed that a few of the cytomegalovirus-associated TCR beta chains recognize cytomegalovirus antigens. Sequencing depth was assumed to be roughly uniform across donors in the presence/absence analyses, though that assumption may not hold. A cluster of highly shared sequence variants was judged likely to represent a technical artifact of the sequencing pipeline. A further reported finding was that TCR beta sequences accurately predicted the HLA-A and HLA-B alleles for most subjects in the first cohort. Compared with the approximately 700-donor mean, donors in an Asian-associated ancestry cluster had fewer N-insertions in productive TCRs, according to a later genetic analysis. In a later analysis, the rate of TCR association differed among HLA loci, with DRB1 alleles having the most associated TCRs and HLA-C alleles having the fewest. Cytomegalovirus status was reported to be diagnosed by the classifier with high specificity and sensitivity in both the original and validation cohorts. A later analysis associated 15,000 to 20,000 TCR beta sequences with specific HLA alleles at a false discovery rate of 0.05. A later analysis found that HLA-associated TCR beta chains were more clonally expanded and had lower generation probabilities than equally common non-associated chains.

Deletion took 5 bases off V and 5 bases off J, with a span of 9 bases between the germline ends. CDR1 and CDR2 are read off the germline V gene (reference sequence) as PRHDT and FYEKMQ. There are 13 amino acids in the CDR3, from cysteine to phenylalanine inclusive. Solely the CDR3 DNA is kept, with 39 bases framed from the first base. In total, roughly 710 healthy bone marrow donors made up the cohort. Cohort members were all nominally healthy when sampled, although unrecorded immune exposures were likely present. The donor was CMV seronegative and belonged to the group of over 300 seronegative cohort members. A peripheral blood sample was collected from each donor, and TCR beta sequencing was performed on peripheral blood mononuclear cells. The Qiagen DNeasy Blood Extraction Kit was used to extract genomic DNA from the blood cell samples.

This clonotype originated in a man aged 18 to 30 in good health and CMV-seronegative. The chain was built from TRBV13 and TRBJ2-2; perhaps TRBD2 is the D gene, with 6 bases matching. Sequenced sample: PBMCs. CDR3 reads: CASSPGTTGELFF. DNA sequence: TGTGCCAGCAGCCCGGGGACTACCGGGGAGCTGTTTTTT.